This T cell receptor (beta chain) was recorded in a study of cytomegalovirus exposure and HLA in healthy donors. Study observations and caveats: Later on, a genetic analysis was performed. It linked a missense variant in DCLRE1C with V- and J-gene trimming of TCR beta. Some V segments (TRBV6-2 and TRBV6-3 among them) were excluded as indistinguishable.

In the case of this clone: The antigen remains unidentified.

The germline CDR1 and CDR2 sequences are SGHAT and FQNNGV. Trimming shortened V by 6 bases and J by 0 bases, and 23 bases separated the two germline ends. The CDR3 extends over 18 amino acids. 13 Jbeta primers and 60 Vbeta primers were used for the PCR. Only in-frame clones appear in the TCRdb table, and some are missing; sequencing was by immunoSEQ multiplex PCR. Here the sample table reports about 96,000 clones. The sequencing sample was made of PBMCs. The chain carries TRBV11-2 and TRBJ1-2, with a possible D match to TRBD1 (6 bases). This clonotype was obtained from a woman in her thirties in good health and CMV-seronegative. Here the CDR3 DNA reads TGTGCCAGCAGGATCGGACAGAGATTAAACCAAGCTAACTATGGCTACACCTTC. Translated: CASRIGQRLNQANYGYTF. Full variable domain (remainder filled in from reference TRBV11-2 and TRBJ1-2): EAGVAQSPRYKIIEKRQSVAFWCNPISGHATLYWYQQILGQGPKLLIQFQNNGVVDDSQLPKDRFSAERLKGVDSTLKIQPAKLEDSAVYLCASRIGQRLNQANYGYTFGSGTRLTVV.